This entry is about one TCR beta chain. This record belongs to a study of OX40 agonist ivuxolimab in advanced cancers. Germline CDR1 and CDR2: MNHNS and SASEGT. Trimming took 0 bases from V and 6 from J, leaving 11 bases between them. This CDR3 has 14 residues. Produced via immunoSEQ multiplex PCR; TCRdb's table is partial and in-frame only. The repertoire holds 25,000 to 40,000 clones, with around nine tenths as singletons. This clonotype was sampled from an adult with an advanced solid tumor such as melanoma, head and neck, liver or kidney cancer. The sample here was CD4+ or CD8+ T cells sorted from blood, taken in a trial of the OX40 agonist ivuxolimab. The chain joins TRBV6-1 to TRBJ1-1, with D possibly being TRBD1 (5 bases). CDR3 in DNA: TGTGCCAGCAGTGAAGCCGGCCAGGGCGCTGAAGCTTTCTTT. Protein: CASSEAGQGAEAFF.